This entry is about one T cell receptor beta chain. Antigen specificity is unknown. These data come from a study of cytomegalovirus exposure and HLA in healthy donors. The primer mix had 60 Vbeta and 13 Jbeta primers. Here immunoSEQ multiplex PCR was the method, and the copy in TCRdb shows in-frame clones only, minus some. Here the sample spans some 110,000 clones, approximately 79% being singletons. This CDR3 comprises 15 residues. Notes on the study in general: The authors excluded some V segments, including TRBV6-2 and TRBV6-3, as indistinguishable. The investigators catalogued 160 or so TCR beta chains as cytomegalovirus-associated.

The rearrangement links TRBV1 to TRBJ2-5; TRBD1, the table's D call, lacks a check against the DNA. TRBV1 is shown as a pseudogene. The source of this sequence is a man aged 25 to 40 in good health and CMV-seronegative. The sample comprised PBMCs. CDR3 region: CTSSPITGVEETQYF. The CDR3 coding sequence is TGCACCAGCAGCCCAATTACAGGCGTCGAAGAGACCCAGTACTTC.